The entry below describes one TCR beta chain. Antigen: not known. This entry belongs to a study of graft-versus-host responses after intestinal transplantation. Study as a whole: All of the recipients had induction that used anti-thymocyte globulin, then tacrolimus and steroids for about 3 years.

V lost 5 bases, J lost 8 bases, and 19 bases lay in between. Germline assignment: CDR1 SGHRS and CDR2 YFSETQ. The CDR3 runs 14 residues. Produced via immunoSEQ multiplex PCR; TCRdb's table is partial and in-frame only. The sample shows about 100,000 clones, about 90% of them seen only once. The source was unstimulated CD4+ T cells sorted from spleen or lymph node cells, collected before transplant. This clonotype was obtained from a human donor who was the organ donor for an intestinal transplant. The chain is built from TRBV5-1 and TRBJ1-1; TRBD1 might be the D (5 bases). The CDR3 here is CASSYFRGSDEAFF. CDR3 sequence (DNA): TGCGCCAGCAGTTATTTTCGGGGGTCCGACGAAGCTTTCTTT.